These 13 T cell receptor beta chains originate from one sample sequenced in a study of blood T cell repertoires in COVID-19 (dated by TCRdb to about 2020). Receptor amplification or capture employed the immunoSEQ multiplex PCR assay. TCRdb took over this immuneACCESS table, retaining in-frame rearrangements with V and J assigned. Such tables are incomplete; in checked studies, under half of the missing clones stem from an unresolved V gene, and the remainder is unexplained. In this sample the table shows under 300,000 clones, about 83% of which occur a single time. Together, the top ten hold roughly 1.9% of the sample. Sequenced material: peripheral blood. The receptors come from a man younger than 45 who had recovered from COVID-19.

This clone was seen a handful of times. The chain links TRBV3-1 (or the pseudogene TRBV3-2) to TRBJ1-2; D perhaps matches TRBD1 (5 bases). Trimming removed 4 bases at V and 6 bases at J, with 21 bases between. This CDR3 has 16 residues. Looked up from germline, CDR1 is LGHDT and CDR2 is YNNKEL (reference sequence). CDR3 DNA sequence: TGTGCCAGCAGCCGACCCCTCGGGGGGGGTTGGGATGGCTACACCTTC. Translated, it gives CASSRPLGGGWDGYTF.

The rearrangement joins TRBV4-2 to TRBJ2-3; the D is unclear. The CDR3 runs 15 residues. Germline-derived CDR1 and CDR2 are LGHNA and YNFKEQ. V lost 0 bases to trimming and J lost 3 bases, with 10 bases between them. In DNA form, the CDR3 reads TGTGCCAGCAGCCAAGATCCCCCCCCGACAGATACGCAGTATTTT. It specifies CASSQDPPPTDTQYF.

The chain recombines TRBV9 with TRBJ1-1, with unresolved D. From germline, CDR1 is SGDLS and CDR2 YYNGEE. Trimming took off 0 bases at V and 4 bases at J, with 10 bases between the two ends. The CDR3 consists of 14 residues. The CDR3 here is CASSVDGFGTEAFF. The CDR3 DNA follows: TGTGCCAGCAGCGTAGACGGTTTCGGCACTGAAGCTTTCTTT.

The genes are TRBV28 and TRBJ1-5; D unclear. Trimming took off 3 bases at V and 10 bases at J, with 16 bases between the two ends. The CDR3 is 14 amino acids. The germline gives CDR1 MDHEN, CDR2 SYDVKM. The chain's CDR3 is CASSFIPDYLPQHF. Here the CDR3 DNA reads TGTGCCAGCAGTTTTATCCCAGACTACTTACCCCAGCATTTT.

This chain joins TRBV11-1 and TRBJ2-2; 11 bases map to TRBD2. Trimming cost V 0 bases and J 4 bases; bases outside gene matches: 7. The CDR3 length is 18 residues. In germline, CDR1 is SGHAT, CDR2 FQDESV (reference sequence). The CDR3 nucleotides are TGTGCCAGCAGCTTAGCGGCTAGCGGGGGGTTTGGCACCGGGGAGCTGTTTTTT. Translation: CASSLAASGGFGTGELFF. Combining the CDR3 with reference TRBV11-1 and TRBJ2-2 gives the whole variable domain EAEVAQSPRYKITEKSQAVAFWCDPISGHATLYWYRQILGQGPELLVQFQDESVVDDSQLPKDRFSAERLKGVDSTLKIQPAELGDSAMYLCASSLAASGGFGTGELFFGEGSRLTVL.

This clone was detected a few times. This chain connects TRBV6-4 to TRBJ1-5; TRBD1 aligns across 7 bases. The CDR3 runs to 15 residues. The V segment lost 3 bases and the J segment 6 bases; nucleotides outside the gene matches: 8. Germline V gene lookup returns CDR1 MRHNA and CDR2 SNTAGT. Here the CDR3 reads CASSESGGDVQPQHF. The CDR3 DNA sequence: TGTGCCAGCAGTGAGTCAGGGGGTGACGTTCAGCCCCAGCATTTT.

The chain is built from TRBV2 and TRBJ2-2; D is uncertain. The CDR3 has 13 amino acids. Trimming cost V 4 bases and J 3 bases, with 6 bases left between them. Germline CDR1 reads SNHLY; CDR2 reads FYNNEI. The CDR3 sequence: CASSVQDTGELFF. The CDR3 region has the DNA TGTGCCAGCAGTGTCCAGGACACCGGGGAGCTGTTTTTT.

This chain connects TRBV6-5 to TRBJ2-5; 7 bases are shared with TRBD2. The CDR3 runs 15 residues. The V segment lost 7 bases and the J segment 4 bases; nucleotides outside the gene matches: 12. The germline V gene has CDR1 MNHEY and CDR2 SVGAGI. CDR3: CASKASGFLGETQYF. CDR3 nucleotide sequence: TGTGCCAGCAAAGCTAGCGGATTTCTGGGAGAGACCCAGTACTTC.

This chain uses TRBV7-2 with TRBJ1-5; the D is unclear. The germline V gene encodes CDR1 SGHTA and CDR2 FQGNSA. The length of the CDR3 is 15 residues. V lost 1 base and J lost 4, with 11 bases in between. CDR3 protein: CASSLGGMGNQPQHF. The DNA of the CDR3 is TGTGCCAGCAGCTTAGGAGGGATGGGTAATCAGCCCCAGCATTTT.

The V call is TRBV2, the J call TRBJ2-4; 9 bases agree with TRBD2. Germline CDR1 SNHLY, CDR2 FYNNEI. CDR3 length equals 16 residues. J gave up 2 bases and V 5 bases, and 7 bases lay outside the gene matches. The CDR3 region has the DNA TGTGCCAGCAGTTTAGTAGCGGGGGCGACCAAAAACATTCAGTACTTC. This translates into CASSLVAGATKNIQYF.

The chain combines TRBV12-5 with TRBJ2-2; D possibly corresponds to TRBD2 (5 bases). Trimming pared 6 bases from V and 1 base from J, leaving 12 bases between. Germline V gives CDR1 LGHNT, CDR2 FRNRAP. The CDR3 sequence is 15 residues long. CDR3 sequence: CASGPGIVNTGELFF. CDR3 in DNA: TGTGCTAGTGGCCCCGGGATAGTGAACACCGGGGAGCTGTTTTTT.

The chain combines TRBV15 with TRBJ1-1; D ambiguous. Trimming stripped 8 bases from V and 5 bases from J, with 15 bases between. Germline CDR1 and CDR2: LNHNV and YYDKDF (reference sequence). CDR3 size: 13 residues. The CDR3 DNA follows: TGTGCCACCGGACTGGGGAGGCTAACTGAAGCTTTCTTT. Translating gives CATGLGRLTEAFF. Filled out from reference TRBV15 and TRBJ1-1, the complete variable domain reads DAMVIQNPRYQVTQFGKPVTLSCSQTLNHNVMYWYQQKSSQAPKLLFHYYDKDFNNEADTPDNFQSRRPNTSFCFLDIRSPGLGDTAMYLCATGLGRLTEAFFGQGTRLTVV.

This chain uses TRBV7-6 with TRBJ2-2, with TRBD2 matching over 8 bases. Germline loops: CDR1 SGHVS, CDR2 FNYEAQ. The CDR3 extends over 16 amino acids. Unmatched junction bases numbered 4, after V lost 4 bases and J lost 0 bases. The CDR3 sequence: CASSSAGGPNTGELFF. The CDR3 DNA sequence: TGTGCCAGCAGCTCCGCGGGGGGCCCGAACACCGGGGAGCTGTTTTTT. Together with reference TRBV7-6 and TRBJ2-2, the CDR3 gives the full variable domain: GAGVSQSPRYKVTKRGQDVALRCDPISGHVSLYWYRQALGQGPEFLTYFNYEAQQDKSGLPNDRFSAERPEGSISTLTIQRTEQRDSAMYRCASSSAGGPNTGELFFGEGSRLTVL.